Described below is a single T cell receptor beta chain sequence and its context. Its recognized antigen is unknown. This record comes from a study of diagnostic markers for celiac disease (dated by TCRdb to 2018 to 2021). The CDR3 measures 16 amino acids from cysteine to phenylalanine. The coding DNA is unavailable. From a lookup of the germline V gene, CDR1 and CDR2 are MRHNA and SNTAGT. TCRdb lists the instrument as Illumina MiSeq. Following reprocessing of the reads by TCRdb, the data hold one row per CDR3 protein sequence and no DNA is available. Per the sample table, the count is more than 7,500 distinct CDR3 sequences. The ten most abundant clones make up about 5.7% of the sample.

The TCR comes from a human donor. This table probably holds off-target reads from a library built for another chain. The specimen sequenced was either unsorted cells or a sorted T cell fraction (not recorded which). The rearrangement joined TRBV6-4 to TRBJ2-2; TCRdb reports TRBD1, a call that lacks DNA to check it against. The CDR3 here reads CASSDSPLDLGGELFF.